One and the same sample provided the 2 T cell receptor beta chains below, sequenced in a study of control samples from healthy donors and cancer patients (dated by TCRdb to the early 2020s). The library was generated by the immunoSEQ multiplex PCR assay. TCRdb provides this immuneACCESS table in a form limited to in-frame rearrangements. Some clones are lacking; in checked studies, under half of them reflect an unresolved V gene, and why the rest are absent is not known. The sample yields some 120,000 clones; about 93% were counted once. Over 1.5% of the sample is taken by the ten largest. Sequenced material: PBMCs. The receptors stem from a man in his forties or fifties with head and neck cancer.

The genes are TRBV7-2 and TRBJ2-7; the match to TRBD1 covers 8 bases. With 4 bases clipped from V and 5 bases from J, the junction kept 10 bases outside the gene matches. In germline, CDR1 is SGHTA, CDR2 FQGNSA. CDR3 size: 15 residues. In DNA form, the CDR3 reads TGTGCCAGCAGCTCAGGCCCTGGACAGGGCCACGAGCAGTACTTC. Amino acids: CASSSGPGQGHEQYF.

This chain joins TRBV27 and TRBJ1-4; D uncertain. V gave up 3 bases and J gave up 0 bases, with 8 bases separating them. Germline V gives CDR1 MNHEY, CDR2 SMNVEV (reference sequence). This CDR3 is built from 15 residues. DNA of the CDR3: TGTGCCAGCAGTTTGGCACCTGCAACTAATGAAAAACTGTTTTTT. It encodes CASSLAPATNEKLFF. The full variable domain, completed using reference TRBV27 and TRBJ1-4, is EAQVTQNPRYLITVTGKKLTVTCSQNMNHEYMSWYRQDPGLGLRQIYYSMNVEVTDKGDVPEGYKVSRKEKRNFPLILESPSPNQTSLYFCASSLAPATNEKLFFGSGTQLSVL.